This T cell receptor (beta chain) was obtained from a study of blood T cell repertoires in COVID-19. Whole-study context: The study drew acute and convalescent COVID-19 samples from the United States, Italy and Spain. PBMCs, B-cell-depleted T cells, or T cells were the source of the cDNA or gDNA that made up the material.

In the authors' workflow: Quantification of nucleated cells was approximated via reference gene primer amplification. Here immunoSEQ multiplex PCR was the method, and the copy in TCRdb shows in-frame clones only, minus some. V, J and clone size are taken as reported in that table, and D and trimming were inferred from the DNA itself. The repertoire has about 58,000 clones, approximately 87% of them found once; the top ten carry under 5%. The CDR3 spans 12 residues. Trimming took off 6 bases at V and 7 bases at J, with 10 bases between the two ends. Germline assignment: CDR1 SGHAT and CDR2 FQNNGV. The sequencing sample was made of peripheral blood. The chain recombines TRBV11-2 with TRBJ2-1; tentatively, D is TRBD2 (6 bases). The origin of this receptor is a man aged 35-49 years with active COVID-19. Here the CDR3 reads CASSFGGNEQFF. CDR3 DNA sequence: TGTGCCAGCAGTTTCGGGGGTAATGAGCAGTTCTTC.